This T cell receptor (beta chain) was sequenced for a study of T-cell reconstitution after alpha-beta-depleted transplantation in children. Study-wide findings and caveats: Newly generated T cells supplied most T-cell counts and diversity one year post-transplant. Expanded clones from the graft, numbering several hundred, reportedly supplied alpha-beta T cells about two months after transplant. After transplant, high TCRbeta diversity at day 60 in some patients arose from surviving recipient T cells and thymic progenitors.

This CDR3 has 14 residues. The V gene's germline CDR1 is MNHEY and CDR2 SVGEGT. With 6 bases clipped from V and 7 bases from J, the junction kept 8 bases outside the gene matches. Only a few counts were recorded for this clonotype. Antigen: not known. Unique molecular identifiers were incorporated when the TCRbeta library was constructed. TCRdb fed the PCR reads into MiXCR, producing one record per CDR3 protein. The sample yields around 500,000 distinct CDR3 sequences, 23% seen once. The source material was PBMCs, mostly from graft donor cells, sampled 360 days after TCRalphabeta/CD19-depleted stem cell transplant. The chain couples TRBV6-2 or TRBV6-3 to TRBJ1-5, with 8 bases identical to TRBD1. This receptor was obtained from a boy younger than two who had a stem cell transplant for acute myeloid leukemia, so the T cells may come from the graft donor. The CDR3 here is CASSLRTGQQPQHF. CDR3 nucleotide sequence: TGTGCCAGCAGCCTTAGGACAGGGCAGCAGCCCCAGCATTTT.